One and the same sample provided the 5 T cell receptor beta chains below, sequenced in a study of T-cell reconstitution after alpha-beta-depleted transplantation in children. A TCRbeta library incorporating unique molecular identifiers was prepared. TCRdb itself ran the PCR reads through MiXCR, one entry per CDR3 protein. The repertoire holds roughly 610,000 distinct CDR3 sequences, roughly 10% seen once, with less than 5% in the top ten. Sequences were derived from PBMCs from the stem cell graft donor, sampled from the stem cell graft. The receptor source for this set is a human donor who donated a stem cell graft to a child with acute myeloid leukemia.

V is TRBV27 and J is TRBJ2-1; 9 bases agree with TRBD1. The CDR3 consists of 18 residues. V dropped 1 base and J dropped 0; count of bases not matched to a gene: 7. The germline CDR1 and CDR2 sequences are MNHEY and SMNVEV (reference sequence). This chain's CDR3 is CASSLWDRERDSYNEQFF. CDR3 bases: TGTGCCAGCAGTTTATGGGACAGGGAAAGGGACTCCTACAATGAGCAGTTCTTC.

This clonotype came up many times. The chain employs TRBV5-5 and TRBJ2-7, with D unclear. The CDR3 contains 12 residues. Looked up from germline, CDR1 is SGHKS and CDR2 is YYEKEE (reference sequence). V was pared by 3 bases and J by 6 bases, with 10 bases between. CDR3 in DNA: TGTGCCAGCAGCTCAGCCCTAGGCGAGCAGTACTTC. This translates into CASSSALGEQYF.

This chain uses TRBV7-3 with TRBJ2-7; D possibly matches TRBD1 or TRBD2 (5 bases each). The germline V gene encodes CDR1 SGHTA and CDR2 FQGTGA. V gave up 2 bases and J gave up 2 bases, with 13 bases separating them. The CDR3 has 15 residues. The DNA for the CDR3 is TGTGCCAGCAGCTTATATCGAGGGGCGACCTACGAGCAGTACTTC. This gives the protein CASSLYRGATYEQYF.

This clonotype has a handful of counts. The genes are TRBV7-9 and TRBJ2-1; a possible D gene is TRBD1 (7 bases). The CDR3 length is 17 residues. CDR1 and CDR2 from the germline V gene are SEHNR and FQNEAQ (reference sequence). V was trimmed by 2 bases and J by 6 bases, leaving 20 bases between them. The CDR3 protein is CASSLSTGSGPGNEQFF. CDR3 DNA: TGTGCCAGCAGCTTATCGACAGGGAGCGGGCCCGGCAATGAGCAGTTCTTC.

This clonotype has a count of ten or more. This chain links TRBV6-5 with TRBJ2-1, with 8 bases identical to TRBD2. V dropped 2 bases and J dropped 7; count of bases not matched to a gene: 7. Germline V lookup: CDR1 MNHEY, CDR2 SVGAGI. This CDR3 is built from 15 residues. CDR3 sequence: CASSYLRAGENEQFF. The CDR3 DNA reads TGTGCCAGCAGTTACCTTAGAGCGGGGGAGAATGAGCAGTTCTTC.